This T cell receptor (beta chain) derives from a study of identical twins (dated by TCRdb to about 2016). In the study overall: TCR alpha and beta repertoires from monozygotic twins, unrelated adults of various ages and cord blood were deep-sequenced to test whether fetal clonotypes persist. To rule out contamination, the twin experiments were replicated at different times with different library preparation protocols. Study-wide conclusions, independent of this receptor: Compared with coincidental sharing between unrelated individuals, out-of-frame TCR alpha sequences shared between twins showed an excess of sequences with low generation probability. In beta out-of-frame sequences, excess twin sharing was weaker, because having fewer shared sequences lowered the signal-to-noise ratio. In monozygotic twins, out-of-frame TCR alpha sharing was systematically underestimated by recombination models, although the models agreed with sharing between unrelated individuals. Zero-insertion analyses could be partly confounded by invariant T cells such as MAIT and iNKT, although diverse VJ usage argued against such confounding for most clonotypes. Abundant cord blood beta clonotypes carried fewer insertions; young adult naive repertoires showed a weaker similar trend, while memory repertoires showed none. Conclusions relied on cross-sectional statistical analysis, since the same donors could not be followed over many years.

All donors were healthy Caucasians. The study also sequenced three unrelated non-twin adults: a male aged 18 to 29, a male aged 50 to 60 and a female aged 50 to 60. Using Miltenyi CD45RO+ enrichment and human naive T-cell isolation kits, memory (CD45RO+) and naive T cells were isolated from PBMC. This clonotype came up many times. No antigen is known for it. Base-call qualities are not available, and no considerably larger clone is one nucleotide away. Unmatched junction bases come to 6, with V trimmed by 4 bases and J by 7 bases. Including the terminal cysteine and phenylalanine, the CDR3 comprises 13 residues. Only CDR3 DNA remains: 39 bases, in frame from the first base. According to the germline V gene, CDR1 reads SQVTM and CDR2 reads ANQGSEA. The library was prepared using 5' RACE. Sequencing instrument: Illumina HiSeq 2000. A universal primer binding site was introduced by template switching, and a unique molecular identifier was present in the final cDNA, enabling accurate counting of TCR cDNA molecules. Specific primers in the conserved constant-segment region were used to synthesize first-strand cDNA for the TCR alpha and beta chains. To control for contamination, every cDNA library carried two barcodes: a SMART-Mk sample barcode plus Illumina barcodes. TruSeq adapter sequences along with Illumina sample barcodes were introduced in two successive PCR steps. The TCR alpha and beta cDNA libraries were sequenced on the Illumina HiSeq platform using custom primers. Under the source paper's analysis protocol: MiGEC was used to process raw reads and extract unique molecular identifiers, and MiXCR was used to find CDR3 positions. Recombination models were inferred per individual with the repgenHMM and IGoR tools using an EM algorithm. The tcR package in R was used for shared clonotype analysis, with sharing normalized by the product of cloneset sizes. To study raw recombination free of thymic and clonal selection effects, out-of-frame nonproductive sequences were analyzed. TCRdb trimmed the raw reads at Q25, called clones with MiXCR and kept productive beta chains. CDR3 protein duplicates are merged, each entry listing the most common genes and DNA. The V and J calls shown here were made by TCRdb, not taken from the authors' results. The sample data list about 390,000 distinct CDR3 sequences, and approximately 10% of these were observed just once. The ten largest account for under 9.5% of the sample.

This clonotype originated in a woman between 45 and 65 years old in good health. Input material: naive T cells sorted from blood. In the paper's terms, the cell subset or site label means: cells isolated with a human naive T-cell isolation kit. The rearrangement joined TRBV29-1 to TRBJ2-2; TRBD2 aligns with 7 central bases. The CDR3 protein sequence reads: CSVVTAGNGELFF. The nucleotide sequence is given as TGCAGCGTTGTTACAGCGGGGAACGGGGAGCTGTTTTTT.